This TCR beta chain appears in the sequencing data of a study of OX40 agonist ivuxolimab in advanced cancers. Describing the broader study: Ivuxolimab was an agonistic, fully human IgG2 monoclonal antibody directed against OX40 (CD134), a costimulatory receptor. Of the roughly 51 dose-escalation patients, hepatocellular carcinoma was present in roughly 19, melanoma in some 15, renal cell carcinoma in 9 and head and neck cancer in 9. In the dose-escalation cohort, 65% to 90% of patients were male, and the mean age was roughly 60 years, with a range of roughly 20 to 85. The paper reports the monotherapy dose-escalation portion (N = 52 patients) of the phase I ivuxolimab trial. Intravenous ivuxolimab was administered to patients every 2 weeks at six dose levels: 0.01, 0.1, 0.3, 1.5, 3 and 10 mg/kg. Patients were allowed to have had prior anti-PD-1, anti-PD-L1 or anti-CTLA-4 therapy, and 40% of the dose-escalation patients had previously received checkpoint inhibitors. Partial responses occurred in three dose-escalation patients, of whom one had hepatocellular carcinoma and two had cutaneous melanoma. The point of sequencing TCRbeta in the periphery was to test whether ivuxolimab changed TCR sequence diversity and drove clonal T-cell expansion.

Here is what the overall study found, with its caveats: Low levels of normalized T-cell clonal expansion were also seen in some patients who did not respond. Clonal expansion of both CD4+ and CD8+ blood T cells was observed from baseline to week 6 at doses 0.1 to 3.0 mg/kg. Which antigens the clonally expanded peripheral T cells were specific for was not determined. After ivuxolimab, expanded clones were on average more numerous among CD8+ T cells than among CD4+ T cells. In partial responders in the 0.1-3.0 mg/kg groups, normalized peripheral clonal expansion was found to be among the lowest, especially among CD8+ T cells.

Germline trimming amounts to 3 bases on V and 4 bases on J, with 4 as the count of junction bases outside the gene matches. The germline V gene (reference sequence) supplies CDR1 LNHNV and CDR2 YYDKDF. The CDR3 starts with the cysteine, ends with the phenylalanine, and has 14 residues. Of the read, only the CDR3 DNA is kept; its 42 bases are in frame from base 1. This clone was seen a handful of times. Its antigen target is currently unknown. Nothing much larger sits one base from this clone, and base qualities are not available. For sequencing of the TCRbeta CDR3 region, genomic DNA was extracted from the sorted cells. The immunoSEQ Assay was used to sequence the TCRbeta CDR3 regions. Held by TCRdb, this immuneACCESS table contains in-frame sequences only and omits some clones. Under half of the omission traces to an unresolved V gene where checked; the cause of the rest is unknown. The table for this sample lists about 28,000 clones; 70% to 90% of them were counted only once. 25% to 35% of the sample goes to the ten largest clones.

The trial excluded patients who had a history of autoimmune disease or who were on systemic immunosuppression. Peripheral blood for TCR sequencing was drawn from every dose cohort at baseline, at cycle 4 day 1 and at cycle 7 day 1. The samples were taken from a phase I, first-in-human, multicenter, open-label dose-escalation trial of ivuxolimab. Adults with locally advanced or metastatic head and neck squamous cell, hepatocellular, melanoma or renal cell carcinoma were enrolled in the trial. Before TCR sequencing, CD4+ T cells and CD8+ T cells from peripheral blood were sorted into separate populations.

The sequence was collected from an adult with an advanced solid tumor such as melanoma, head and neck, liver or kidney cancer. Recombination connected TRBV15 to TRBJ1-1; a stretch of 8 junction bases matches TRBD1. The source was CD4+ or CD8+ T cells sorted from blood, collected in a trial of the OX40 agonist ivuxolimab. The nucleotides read TGTGCCACCAGCAGTCACAGGGGGAGCACTGAAGCTTTCTTT. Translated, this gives CATSSHRGSTEAFF.